This TCR beta chain was sequenced in a study of beta chain features in type 1 diabetes. Each of the CD4+ naive, central memory, regulatory and stem cell-like memory populations was sorted via CD45RO/CCR7/CD25/CD127/CD95/CD27. Per the germline V gene, CDR1 is MGHDK and CDR2 is SYGVNS. V lost 3 bases and J lost 6, with 14 bases in between. The CDR3 covers 15 residues. Study-wide points: Insertion counts at VDJ junctions were lower in type 1 diabetes patients, who also showed more deletions there.

Since all of the isolated RNA was reverse transcribed, expressed TCRB transcripts were what got sequenced. Profiling relied on immunoSEQ multiplex PCR, and the TCRdb table lists in-frame clones only, not all of them. The sample lists hundreds of thousands of clones, approximately 14% occurring once. Only a few counts were recorded for this clone. Its antigen is not known. The source material was naive CD4+ T cells from blood. The chain uses TRBV25-1 and TRBJ1-4; D gene unclear. This TCR came from a man under 40 in good health. The DNA for the CDR3 is TGTGCCAGCAGTGATTCACAAAGACGCGATGAAAAACTGTTTTTT. Encoded protein: CASSDSQRRDEKLFF.